The entry below gives a single T cell receptor (beta chain) sequence along with its context. Antigen unknown. This entry comes from a study of beta chain features in type 1 diabetes. Study context: Sorted cell examination encompassed roughly 110 million cells across all samples.

The CDR3 is 14 amino acids. Per the germline V gene, CDR1 is SGDLS and CDR2 is YYNGEE. V was pared by 3 bases and J by 1 base, with 9 bases between. General observations from the study: A definitive answer on HLA type influencing TCRB rearrangement was not reached here. Diminished insertions and augmented deletions at VDJ junctions characterized type 1 diabetes patients.

The investigators reverse transcribed all of the isolated RNA, so they sequenced expressed TCRB transcripts. The table came from immunoSEQ multiplex PCR; TCRdb's copy has only in-frame clones and leaves some out. This sample yields under 450,000 clones, of which more than 11% are seen a single time; under 0.04% belongs to the top ten. The chain is built from TRBV9 and TRBJ2-3; D is unresolved. This receptor was taken from a man aged 30-40 years in good health. Material for sequencing was naive CD4+ T cells from blood. CDR3 residues: CASSAVRGTDTQYF. The CDR3 bases are TGTGCCAGCAGCGCCGTACGGGGCACAGATACGCAGTATTTT. Drawing the rest from reference TRBV9 and TRBJ2-3, the complete variable domain is DSGVTQTPKHLITATGQRVTLRCSPRSGDLSVYWYQQSLDQGLQFLIQYYNGEERAKGNILERFSAQQFPDLHSELNLSSLELGDSALYFCASSAVRGTDTQYFGPGTRLTVL.